This T cell receptor beta chain was found in a study of beta chain features in type 1 diabetes (dated by TCRdb to about 2018). With respect to the entire study: No differences in mean age, gender distribution, total cell number or subset yield were found between patients and healthy donors. A total of 85 million to 140 million sorted cells were examined across all samples, and a strong correlation was observed between cell number per subset and RNA yield. The study compared TCRB repertoires of sorted circulating CD4+ T cell subsets between recently diagnosed type 1 diabetes patients and matched healthy donors. Naive and central memory subsets were obtained from all 28 donors, but regulatory and stem cell-like memory subsets were isolated from only 8 patients and 8 healthy donors. What the authors observed across the whole study: Naive, central memory and regulatory TCRB repertoires appeared to be more similar among patients than among healthy donors. Fewer insertions and more nucleotide deletions at VDJ recombination sites were observed in patients with type 1 diabetes, implying thymic rearrangement abnormalities. Because cDNA rather than genomic DNA was sequenced, highly expressing activated cells could have been over-represented, although no difference in activation and CD3 levels was found between groups. A moderate but significant shortening of TCRB CDR3 length was observed in type 1 diabetes patients in all four CD4+ subsets. Shorter templates might have been favored by PCR, but patient and control samples were amplified and corrected together, so both groups would have been affected equally by any skew. Because small numbers of individuals were included in the HLA sub-analyses, any influence of HLA type on TCRB rearrangement was left unresolved.

The entire isolated RNA was reverse transcribed using the High Capacity cDNA Reverse Transcription Kit, and thus expressed TCRB transcripts were sequenced. Deep immunoSEQ sequencing was performed on naive, central memory and regulatory T cell samples, with an average of about 3.57 million total reads per sample. After sorted cells were lysed in RLT buffer, RNA was extracted with DNase-treated RNeasy Micro or Mini kits, with the choice depending on cell number. To prevent cross-contamination, each cell subset was processed individually, whereas patient and healthy donor samples were processed jointly. The immunoSEQ multiplex PCR was used to amplify TCRB sequences from cDNA, generating 87-bp fragments that spanned the CDR3 region. Sequencing of the amplicons was done on the Illumina HiSeq platform. The paper's data handling went like this. Synthetic template baselines were used to correct PCR bias computationally, reads within Hamming distance 2 were collapsed, and singletons that could not be merged were discarded. Reads were aligned to IMGT to assign V, D and J genes, CDR3 length, and insertions or deletions at six rearrangement sites. Clonotype counts were normalized to sorted cell number within each subset before computing true diversity and Gini coefficients with the tcR R package. The overlap coefficient, calculated on TCRB nucleotide sequences, was used to quantify repertoire sharing. As a proxy for the pre-selection repertoire, out-of-frame TCRB sequences from naive cells were analyzed. What TCRdb holds here is the immuneACCESS table cut down to in-frame rearrangements. Part of the clones is not present; checked against another copy, under half of the missing clones reflect an unresolved V gene, and the others are unexplained. D and trimming come from the DNA, and the V and J calls and clone size come from that table. The sample table records fewer than 900,000 clones; 15% to 20% of these occur just once. The ten most abundant clones make up about 0.02% of the sample.

In the case of this clone: The specificity of this receptor is unknown. No per-base quality is available; no much larger clone lies one base away.

V drops 8 bases and J drops 8 bases, leaving 15 bases in between. Per the germline V gene (reference sequence), LNHDA is the CDR1 and SQIVND is the CDR2. Spanning cysteine to phenylalanine, the CDR3 consists of 12 amino acids. The only DNA kept is the CDR3, 36 bases in frame from the first base. From each donor, a single peripheral blood sample of approximately 120 mL on average was drawn into heparinised tubes. Using a panel that included CD45RO, CCR7, CD25, CD127, CD95 and CD27, naive, central memory, regulatory and stem cell-like memory CD4+ T cells were sorted on a BD FACSAria II. All sorted populations exceeded 95% purity. PBMCs were separated immediately by Lymphoprep density gradient centrifugation and were stained directly, without being cultured. To minimize batch effects, samples were stained and sorted in pairs, one healthy donor with one patient per experiment.

Rearrangement joined TRBV19 to TRBJ1-1; TRBD1 might be the D gene, on 5 matching bases. This receptor was identified in a woman between 18 and 29 years old in good health. The sequencing input was naive CD4+ T cells from blood. What the cell subset or site label conveys for this sample: true naive CD4+ T cells. The nucleotides are TGTGCCAGTTGGGGGATGGCGGAAGAAGCTTTCTTT. It translates as CASWGMAEEAFF.